This TCR beta chain was captured by sequencing in a study of blood T cell repertoires in COVID-19. TCRdb's table, derived via immunoSEQ multiplex PCR, lists solely in-frame clones and lacks some. In the table there are 250,000 to 350,000 clones, 70% to 90% of which are singletons. The V end lost 2 bases, the J end lost 5 bases, and 15 bases lay between the germline ends. Per the germline V gene, CDR1 is MNHEY and CDR2 is SVGAGI. This CDR3 has 15 amino acids. Sequencing was performed on peripheral blood. The TCR originated in a woman between 45 and 60 years old who had recovered from COVID-19. This sequence joins TRBV6-5 and TRBJ1-1, with a tentative D call TRBD1 (6 bases). The CDR3 DNA reads TGTGCCAGCAGTTACAGAGGCAGGGGAAGAACTGAAGCTTTCTTT. It codes for CASSYRGRGRTEAFF.